The clone carrying this T cell receptor beta chain was counted ten times or more. The source of the sample is a study of response to subunit inactivated influenza vaccine. MiXCR, run by TCRdb on the RT-PCR reads, gives a single entry per CDR3 protein. The sample yields 500,000 to 600,000 distinct CDR3 sequences, 11% seen once. CDR3 length: 16 amino acids. CDR1 and CDR2 (germline): DFQATT, SNEGSKA (reference sequence). J lost 3 bases, V lost 3 bases, and 12 bases had no gene match. These same data were also listed under a study on T cells expressing NK-cell markers. Turning to that study: In generating TCR beta cDNA, 5'RACE template switching with UMIs was used. TCR beta repertoires came from sorted CD3+CD56+NKG2C+, CD3+CD56+NKG2C- and CD3+CD56-NKG2C+ T cells. In the group of eight sequenced donors, seven were HCMV-seropositive and one was seronegative.

J is TRBJ1-2 and V is TRBV20-1; TRBD1 matches 8 bases. The receptor's source is a man in his forties or fifties who received an inactivated influenza vaccine. Sequenced here: PBMCs from blood, sampled on the day of vaccination. CDR3 amino acids: CSASGRAGGLDYGYTF. CDR3 bases: TGCAGTGCTAGTGGGAGGGCAGGGGGCTTGGACTATGGCTACACCTTC.